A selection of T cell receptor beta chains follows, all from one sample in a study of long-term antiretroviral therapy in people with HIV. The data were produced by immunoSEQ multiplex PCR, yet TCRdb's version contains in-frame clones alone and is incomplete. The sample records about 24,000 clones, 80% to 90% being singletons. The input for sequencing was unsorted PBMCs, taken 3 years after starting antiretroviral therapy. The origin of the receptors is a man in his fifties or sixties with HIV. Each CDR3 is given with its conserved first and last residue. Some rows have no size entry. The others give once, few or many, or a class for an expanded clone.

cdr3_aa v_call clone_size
CASRLTSALKQYF TRBV5-6 -
CASRRQYTQPQHF TRBV28 -
CASSRTSGSSYNEQFF TRBV11-3 -
CASSEVGYGNEQFF TRBV2 few
CASSPSGTYYYEQYF TRBV7-2 -
CASSSQGLSSYNEQFF TRBV27 -
CASRADRGQPQHF TRBV6-1 -
CASSWGGASVGETQYF TRBV25-1 -
CASSEGFGTSGPQQFF TRBV6-1 -
CASSLSVAEDTEAFF TRBV18 -
CASSPTGSKNTGELFF TRBV11-2 -
CASSLAGAEETQYF TRBV6-5 -
CASSPQGDTEAFF TRBV7-2 once
CASSIGRSGYGYTF TRBV19 -
CASSLSRGSGNTIYF TRBV5-1 -
CAWSTSEDSPLHF TRBV30 -
CASSQGYSSYNEQFF TRBV4-1 -
CASSLSLSNQPQHF TRBV7-2 -
CATQDWANYGYTF TRBV19 -
CASSLGGQFSEQYF TRBV7-6 -
CASSVRGSGSTDTQYF TRBV9 -
CASSRDRTSTDTQYF TRBV7-3 -
CASSQVGMSNQPQHF TRBV4-1 once
CATRLNLGYNEQFF TRBV10-3 -
CASSSRSGGLSTDTQYF TRBV7-9 -
CASSFWEGNEQFF TRBV5-8 -
CASSLQGNQPQHF TRBV2 few
CASSLGAGSYTF TRBV5-1 few
CASSPGQGNYEQYF TRBV2 -
CASSGGQGLETQYF TRBV9 -
CASSQDYALNTQYF TRBV28 -
CASSPRGGPYGYTF TRBV5-4 -
CASSLARGNGYTF TRBV28 -
CASSPPGRDRGRGYTF TRBV18 -
CASSLRQDHTGELFF TRBV7-9 -
CASSVGPGANVLTF TRBV9 -
CASSQDLTGHQPQHF TRBV4-3 -
CASSRGQGAYGYTF TRBV4-3 -
CASSLEGSEQETQYF TRBV7-8 once
CASGRGSGNTIYF TRBV6-1 once
CASSSWTRLSTDTQYF TRBV5-4 few
CASSLGQGSSPLHF TRBV5-4 few
CASSPGTIYGYTF TRBV7-9 -
CASSRSDRDKDQPQHF TRBV21-1 -
CASSSRTSGGAEDTQYF TRBV7-3 -
CASSYSAYSGEQYF TRBV6-5 -
CATSRDRDSLNEKLFF TRBV15 -
CASSQVYQETQYF TRBV4-1 -
CASMGDREEQFF TRBV2 -
CASNLNYRGTEAFF TRBV6-5 -
CAWTPRLALADTQYF TRBV30 -
CASSPLGSRGGYTF TRBV19 -
CASSYFQTGTDTQYF TRBV6-6 -
CASSYSTGELFF TRBV6-6 -
CASSQAGADTQYF TRBV14 -